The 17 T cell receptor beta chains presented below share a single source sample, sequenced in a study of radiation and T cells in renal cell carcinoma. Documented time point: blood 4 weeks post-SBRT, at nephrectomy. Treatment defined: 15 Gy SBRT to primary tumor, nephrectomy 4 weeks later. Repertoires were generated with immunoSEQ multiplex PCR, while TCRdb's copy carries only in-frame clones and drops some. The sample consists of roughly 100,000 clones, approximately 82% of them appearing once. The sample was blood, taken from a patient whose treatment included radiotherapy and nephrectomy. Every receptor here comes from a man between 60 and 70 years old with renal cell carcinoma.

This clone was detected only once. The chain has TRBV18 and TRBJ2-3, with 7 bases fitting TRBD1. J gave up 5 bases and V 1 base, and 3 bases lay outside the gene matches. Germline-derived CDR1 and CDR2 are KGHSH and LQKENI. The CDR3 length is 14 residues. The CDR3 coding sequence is TGTGCCAGCTCACCACAGGGGGCTGGAGATACGCAGTATTTT. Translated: CASSPQGAGDTQYF.

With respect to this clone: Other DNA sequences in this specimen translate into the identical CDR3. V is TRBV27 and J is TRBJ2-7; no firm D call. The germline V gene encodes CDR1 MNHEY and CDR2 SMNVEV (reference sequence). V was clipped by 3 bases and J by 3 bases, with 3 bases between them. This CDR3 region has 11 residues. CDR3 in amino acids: CASSFGYEQYF. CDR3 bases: TGTGCCAGCAGTTTTGGCTACGAGCAGTACTTC.

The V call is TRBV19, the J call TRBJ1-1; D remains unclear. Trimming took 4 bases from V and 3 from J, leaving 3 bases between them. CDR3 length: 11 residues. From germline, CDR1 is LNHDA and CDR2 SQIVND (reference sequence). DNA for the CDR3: TGTGCCAGTAGTACCTACACTGAAGCTTTCTTT. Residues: CASSTYTEAFF.

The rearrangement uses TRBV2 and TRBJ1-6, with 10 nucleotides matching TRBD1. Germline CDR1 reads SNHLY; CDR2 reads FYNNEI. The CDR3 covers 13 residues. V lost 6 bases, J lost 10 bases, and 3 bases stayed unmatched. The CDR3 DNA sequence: TGTGCCAGCAGGACAGGGGGCAGGTCACCCCTCCACTTT. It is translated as CASRTGGRSPLHF. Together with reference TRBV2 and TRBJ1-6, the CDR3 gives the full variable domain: EPEVTQTPSHQVTQMGQEVILRCVPISNHLYFYWYRQILGQKVEFLVSFYNNEISEKSEIFDDQFSVERPDGSNFTLKIRSTKLEDSAMYFCASRTGGRSPLHFGNGTRLTVT.

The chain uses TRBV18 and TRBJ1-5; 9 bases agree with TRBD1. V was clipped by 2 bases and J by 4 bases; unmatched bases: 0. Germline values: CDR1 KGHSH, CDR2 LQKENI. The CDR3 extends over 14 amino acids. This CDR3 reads CASSPGTGNQPQHF. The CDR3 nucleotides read TGTGCCAGCTCACCAGGGACAGGGAATCAGCCCCAGCATTTT.

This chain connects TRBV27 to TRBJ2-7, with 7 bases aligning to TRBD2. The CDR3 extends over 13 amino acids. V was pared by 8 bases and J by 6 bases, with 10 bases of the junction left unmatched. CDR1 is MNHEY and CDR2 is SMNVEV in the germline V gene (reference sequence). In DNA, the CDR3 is TGTGCCAGCCGGGCGGGGAGGGGTGGCGAGCAGTACTTC. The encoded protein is CASRAGRGGEQYF.

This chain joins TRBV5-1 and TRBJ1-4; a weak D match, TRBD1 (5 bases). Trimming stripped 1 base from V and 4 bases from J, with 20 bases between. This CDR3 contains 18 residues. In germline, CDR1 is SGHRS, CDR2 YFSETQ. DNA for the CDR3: TGCGCCAGCAGCTTGTCGGGGGTTGAGTCGGGCGATAATGAAAAACTGTTTTTT. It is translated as CASSLSGVESGDNEKLFF. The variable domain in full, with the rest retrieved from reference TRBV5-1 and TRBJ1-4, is KAGVTQTPRYLIKTRGQQVTLSCSPISGHRSVSWYQQTPGQGLQFLFEYFSETQRNKGNFPGRFSGRQFSNSRSEMNVSTLELGDSALYLCASSLSGVESGDNEKLFFGSGTQLSVL.

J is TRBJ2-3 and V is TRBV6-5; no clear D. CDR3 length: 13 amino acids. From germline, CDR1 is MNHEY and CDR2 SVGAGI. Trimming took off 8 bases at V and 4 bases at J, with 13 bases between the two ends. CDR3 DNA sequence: TGTGCCAGCTCAACGCCAGGATCAGATACGCAGTATTTT. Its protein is CASSTPGSDTQYF.

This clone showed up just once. The CDR3 nucleotides read TGTGCCAGCAGTTTCCCCTTTAAGTACCCTAGCGGGAGGGGAGAATCCTACAATGAGCAGTTCTTC. This translates into CASSFPFKYPSGRGESYNEQFF. The rearrangement uses TRBV28 and TRBJ2-1, with 12 bases identical to TRBD2. This CDR3 region has 22 residues. CDR1 is MDHEN and CDR2 is SYDVKM in the germline V gene. V was pared by 3 bases and J by 1 base, with 19 bases of the junction left unmatched.

The CDR3 loop is CASSEPGQGPQSPQHF. Written as DNA, the CDR3 is TGTGCCAGCAGCGAACCCGGACAGGGGCCACAATCGCCCCAGCATTTT. The rearrangement joins TRBV2 to TRBJ1-5; 9 bases match TRBD1. The length of the CDR3 is 16 residues. J gave up 9 bases and V 6 bases, and 15 bases lay outside the gene matches. Looked up from germline, CDR1 is SNHLY and CDR2 is FYNNEI.

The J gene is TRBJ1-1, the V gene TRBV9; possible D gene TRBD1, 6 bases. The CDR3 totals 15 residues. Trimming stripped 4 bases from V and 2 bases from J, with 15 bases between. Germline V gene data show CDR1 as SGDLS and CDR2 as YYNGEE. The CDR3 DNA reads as TGTGCCAGCAGCCTTGGCGGGGGGGGCAACACTGAAGCTTTCTTT. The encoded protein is CASSLGGGGNTEAFF.

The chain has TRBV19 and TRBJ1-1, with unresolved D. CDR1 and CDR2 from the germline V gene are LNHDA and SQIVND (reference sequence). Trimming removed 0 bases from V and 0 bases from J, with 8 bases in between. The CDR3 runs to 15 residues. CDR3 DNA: TGTGCCAGTAGTATAGATCGTTCAGTGAACACTGAAGCTTTCTTT. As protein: CASSIDRSVNTEAFF.

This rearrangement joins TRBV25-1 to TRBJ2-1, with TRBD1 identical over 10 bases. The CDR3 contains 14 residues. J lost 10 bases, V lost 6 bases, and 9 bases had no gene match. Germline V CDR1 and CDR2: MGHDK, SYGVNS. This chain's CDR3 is CASSRDRGFGEQFF. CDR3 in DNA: TGTGCCAGCAGCCGGGACAGGGGTTTCGGCGAGCAGTTCTTC. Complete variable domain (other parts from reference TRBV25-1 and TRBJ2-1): EADIYQTPRYLVIGTGKKITLECSQTMGHDKMYWYQQDPGMELHLIHYSYGVNSTEKGDLSSESTVSRIRTEHFPLTLESARPSHTSQYLCASSRDRGFGEQFFGPGTRLTVL.

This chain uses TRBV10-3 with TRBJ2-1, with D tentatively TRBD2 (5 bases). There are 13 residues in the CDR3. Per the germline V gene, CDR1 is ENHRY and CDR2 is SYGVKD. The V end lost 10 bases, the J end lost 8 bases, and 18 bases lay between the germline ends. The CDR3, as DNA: TGTGCCACCAGCGTCGGGGAGCCCGATGAGCAGTTCTTC. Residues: CATSVGEPDEQFF.

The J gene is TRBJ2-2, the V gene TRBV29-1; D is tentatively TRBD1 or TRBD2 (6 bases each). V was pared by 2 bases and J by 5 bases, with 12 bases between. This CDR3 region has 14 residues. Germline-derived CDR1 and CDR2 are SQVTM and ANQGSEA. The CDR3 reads CSVERGPGTGELFF. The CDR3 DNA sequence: TGCAGCGTTGAACGGGGGCCAGGGACCGGGGAGCTGTTTTTT.

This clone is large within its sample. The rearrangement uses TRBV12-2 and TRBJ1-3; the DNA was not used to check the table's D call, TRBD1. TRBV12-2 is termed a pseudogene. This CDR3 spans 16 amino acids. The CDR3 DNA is TGTGCAAGTCGCCCGGGACAGGGGGTCTTGGGAAACACCATATATTTT. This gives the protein CASRPGQGVLGNTIYF.

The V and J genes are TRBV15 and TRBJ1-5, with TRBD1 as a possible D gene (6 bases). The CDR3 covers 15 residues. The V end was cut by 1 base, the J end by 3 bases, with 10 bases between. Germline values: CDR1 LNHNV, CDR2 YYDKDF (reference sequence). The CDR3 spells CATSRVRGDNQPQHF. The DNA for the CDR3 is TGTGCCACCAGCAGAGTGAGGGGGGACAATCAGCCCCAGCATTTT.